Below are 3 T cell receptor beta chains sequenced from a single sample in a study of monozygotic twins with inflammatory bowel disease. Using the 5' RACE reads, TCRdb records one entry per CDR3 protein without DNA. Reported are a few hundred thousand distinct CDR3 sequences; the ten largest clones contain about 2.5%. Sequencing was done on a sample of blood. All receptors derive from a human donor with ulcerative colitis or Crohn's disease, or a healthy co-twin of an affected twin (not recorded which).

The chain carries TRBV27 and TRBJ1-2. The germline gives CDR1 MNHEY, CDR2 SMNVEV (reference sequence). The CDR3 extends over 14 amino acids. The CDR3 is CASSLSQVSSGYTF.

The V call is TRBV7-6, the J call TRBJ1-6; TCRdb designates TRBD1, a call that cannot be tested without DNA. The CDR3 is 17 amino acids. Germline V CDR1 and CDR2: SGHVS, FNYEAQ. The CDR3 sequence is CASSLRATFTGDSPLHF.

This chain links TRBV5-1 with TRBJ2-7; with no DNA, the TCRdb D assignment of TRBD1 cannot be verified. This CDR3 has 17 amino acids. Germline V CDR1 and CDR2: SGHRS, YFSETQ. CDR3 region: CASSLRWGVGNSYEQYF.